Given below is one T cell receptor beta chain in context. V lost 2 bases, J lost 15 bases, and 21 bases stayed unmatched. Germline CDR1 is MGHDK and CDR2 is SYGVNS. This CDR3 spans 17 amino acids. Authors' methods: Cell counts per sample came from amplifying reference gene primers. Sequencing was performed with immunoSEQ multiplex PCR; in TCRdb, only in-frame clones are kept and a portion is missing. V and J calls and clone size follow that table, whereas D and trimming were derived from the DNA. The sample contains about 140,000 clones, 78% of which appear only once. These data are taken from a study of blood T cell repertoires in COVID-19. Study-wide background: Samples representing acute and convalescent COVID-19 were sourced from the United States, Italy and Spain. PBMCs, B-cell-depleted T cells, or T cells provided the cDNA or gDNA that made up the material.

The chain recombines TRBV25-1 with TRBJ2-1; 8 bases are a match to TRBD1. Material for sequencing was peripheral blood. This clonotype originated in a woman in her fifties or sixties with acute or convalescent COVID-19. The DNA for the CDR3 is TGTGCCAGCAGTGAAGGACCCCCGGGACAGGAGGTAGGGCTCTTGTTCTTC. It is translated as CASSEGPPGQEVGLLFF.